This T cell receptor beta chain was retrieved from a study of cytomegalovirus exposure and HLA in healthy donors. In regard to this clone: No antigen is known for it.

General study results and limits: Specificity of a few CMV-associated chains for CMV antigens was verified in vitro. A later analysis linked a missense DCLRE1C variant to TCR beta V- and J-gene trimming. Analyses of presence/absence relied on an assumption of roughly uniform sequencing depth across donors.

PCR amplification relied on 60 Vbeta primers (plus 13 Jbeta primers). Sequencing was performed with immunoSEQ multiplex PCR; in TCRdb, only in-frame clones are kept and a portion is missing. The sample yields 150,000 to 200,000 clones, under 85% seen once. The CDR3 has 15 amino acids. The germline gives CDR1 ENHRY, CDR2 SYGVKD. V lost 10 bases to trimming and J lost 7 bases, with 25 bases between them. The clonotype was recovered from a woman aged 25 to 39 in good health and CMV-seronegative. The sequencing sample was made of PBMCs. The V call is TRBV10-3, the J call TRBJ1-2; no firm D call. CDR3 region: CATAEVEQISSGYTF. In DNA form, the CDR3 reads TGTGCCACCGCAGAAGTGGAGCAGATTTCGAGTGGCTACACCTTC.